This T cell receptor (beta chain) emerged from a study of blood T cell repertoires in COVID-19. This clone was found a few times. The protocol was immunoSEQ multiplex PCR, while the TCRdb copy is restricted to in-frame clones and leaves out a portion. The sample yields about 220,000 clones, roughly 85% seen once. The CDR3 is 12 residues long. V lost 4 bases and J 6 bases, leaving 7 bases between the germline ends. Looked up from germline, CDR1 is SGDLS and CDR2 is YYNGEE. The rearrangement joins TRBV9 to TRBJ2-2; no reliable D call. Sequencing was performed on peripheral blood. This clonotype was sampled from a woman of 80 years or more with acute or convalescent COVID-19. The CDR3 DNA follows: TGTGCCAGCAGCCTAGGGCCCGGGGAGCTGTTTTTT. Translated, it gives CASSLGPGELFF.